Presented here are 31 T cell receptor beta chains from one specimen sequenced in a study of cytomegalovirus exposure and HLA in healthy donors. In the PCR, 60 Vbeta and 13 Jbeta primers were used. Method: immunoSEQ multiplex PCR; TCRdb's copy keeps in-frame clones and lacks some. The sample includes over 100,000 clones, over 60% of them seen just once. The sample consisted of PBMCs. These receptors all come from a woman in her twenties or thirties in good health and CMV-seronegative.

V is TRBV5-1 and J is TRBJ2-3; the D gene is possibly TRBD2 (7 bases). Germline lookup yields CDR1 SGHRS and CDR2 YFSETQ. Trimming took 7 bases from V and 6 from J, leaving 15 bases between them. The CDR3 sequence is 13 residues long. CDR3 loop: CASEGGARDTQYF. CDR3 in DNA: TGCGCCAGCGAAGGGGGGGCACGCGATACGCAGTATTTT.

V usage is TRBV11-3 and J usage is TRBJ2-5; 10 bases are a match to TRBD1. The tail of the sequence fits TRBJ2-7 better, so the J call may be wrong. Germline V CDR1 and CDR2: SGHNT, YENEEA. The CDR3 loop spans 14 amino acids. The CDR3 sequence: CASSDRTGGYEQYF. CDR3 bases: TGTGCCAGCAGCGATCGGACAGGGGGCTACGAGCAGTACTTC.

The rearrangement uses TRBV27 and TRBJ2-7, with TRBD2 matching over 13 bases. The germline V gene encodes CDR1 MNHEY and CDR2 SMNVEV (reference sequence). CDR3 size: 13 residues. V was pared by 11 bases and J by 7 bases, with 8 bases of the junction left unmatched. CDR3 bases: TGTGCCTCCGGGACTAGCGGGATGGAGGAGCAGTACTTC. Its protein product is CASGTSGMEEQYF.

On this clone: An end of the junction does not agree with germline; a read error may underlie this. V usage is TRBV7-9 and J usage is TRBJ2-7; 9 positions agree with TRBD2. Per the germline V gene, CDR1 is SEHNR and CDR2 is FQNEAQ (reference sequence). The CDR3 runs 17 residues. CDR3 nucleotides: TGTTCCAGCAGCTCAACACATAAGCGGGAGGACTCCTACGAGCAGTACTTC. Translated, it gives CSSSSTHKREDSYEQYF.

The CDR3 DNA is TGTGCCAGCAGCGGGACAGGGGGCCCCACCGGGGAGCTGTTTTTT. Residues: CASSGTGGPTGELFF. The chain couples TRBV9 to TRBJ2-2, with TRBD1 matching 11 bases. The CDR3 has 15 residues. V shed 3 bases and J 4 bases; nucleotides not matched to a gene: 2. Germline CDR1 is SGDLS and CDR2 is YYNGEE. The full variable domain, rest sourced from reference TRBV9 and TRBJ2-2, is DSGVTQTPKHLITATGQRVTLRCSPRSGDLSVYWYQQSLDQGLQFLIQYYNGEERAKGNILERFSAQQFPDLHSELNLSSLELGDSALYFCASSGTGGPTGELFFGEGSRLTVL.

The J gene is TRBJ2-5, the V gene TRBV28; 8 bases match TRBD1. J gave up 3 bases and V 5 bases, and 5 bases lay outside the gene matches. This CDR3 region has 14 residues. The germline V gene encodes CDR1 MDHEN and CDR2 SYDVKM. In nucleotides, the CDR3 is TGTGCCAGCAGTCTGACAGGGGTCGAAGAGACCCAGTACTTC. Translated, it gives CASSLTGVEETQYF.

The chain uses TRBV7-9 and TRBJ1-3; possible D gene TRBD1, 6 bases. The germline V and J ends were trimmed by 5 bases and 0 bases, with 14 bases remaining between them. Looked up from germline, CDR1 is SEHNR and CDR2 is FQNEAQ (reference sequence). The CDR3 runs to 16 residues. The CDR3 protein is CASSLRQASSGNTIYF. The DNA of the CDR3 is TGTGCCAGCAGCCTTAGACAGGCTAGCTCTGGAAACACCATATATTTT.

This sequence joins TRBV28 and TRBJ2-2; 10 bases map to TRBD1. V was pared by 1 base and J by 0 bases, with 8 bases of the junction left unmatched. Germline V lookup: CDR1 MDHEN, CDR2 SYDVKM. The CDR3 is made up of 19 amino acids. CDR3 sequence (DNA): TGTGCCAGCAGTTTATATATGGGGGGACAGGGGACGAACACCGGGGAGCTGTTTTTT. It translates to CASSLYMGGQGTNTGELFF. The full variable domain, with the rest looked up from reference TRBV28 and TRBJ2-2, is DVKVTQSSRYLVKRTGEKVFLECVQDMDHENMFWYRQDPGLGLRLIYFSYDVKMKEKGDIPEGYSVSREKKERFSLILESASTNQTSMYLCASSLYMGGQGTNTGELFFGEGSRLTVL.

This chain uses TRBV7-9 with TRBJ1-2, with TRBD1 matching 11 bases. The length of the CDR3 is 14 residues. The junction had 5 bases not matched to a gene; V was cut back by 5 bases and J by 6 bases. The germline V gene has CDR1 SEHNR and CDR2 FQNEAQ (reference sequence). The CDR3 coding sequence is TGTGCCAGCAGCCCAGGACAGGGGGCTCATGGCTACACCTTC. It is translated as CASSPGQGAHGYTF.

Comments on this clone: The sample contains more than one DNA sequence encoding this CDR3. The rearrangement links TRBV11-2 to TRBJ2-7; 13 nucleotides agree with TRBD2. Germline CDR1 and CDR2: SGHAT and FQNNGV. The CDR3 contains 15 residues. Trimming at V came to 4 bases and at J to 2 bases, leaving 2 bases not matched to a gene. CDR3 coding DNA: TGTGCCAGCAGCTCGGGACTAGCGGGAACCTACGAGCAGTACTTC. Translating it yields CASSSGLAGTYEQYF.

The genes are TRBV30 and TRBJ1-1, with D maybe TRBD1 (6 bases). Germline CDR1 GTSNPN, CDR2 SVGIG (reference sequence). This CDR3 comprises 13 residues. Trimming left V 3 bases short and J 8 bases short, with 16 bases between. The CDR3 loop reads CAWRRNNREEAFF. For the CDR3, the DNA is TGTGCCTGGAGGCGGAACAACAGGGAAGAAGCTTTCTTT.

This chain connects TRBV6-5 to TRBJ2-7, with no clear D. The germline V gene encodes CDR1 MNHEY and CDR2 SVGAGI. This CDR3 has 13 residues. V lost 4 bases, J lost 3 bases, and 10 bases lay in between. CDR3 protein: CASSLGGYYEQYF. In nucleotides, the CDR3 is TGTGCCAGCAGTTTAGGCGGATACTACGAGCAGTACTTC.

As DNA, the CDR3 is TGTGCCAGAAGCCCGGACAGGGATGAAAAACTGTTTTTT. This translates into CARSPDRDEKLFF. The V call is TRBV5-3, the J call TRBJ1-4; TRBD1 agrees at 8 bases. TRBV5-3 is sorted into the ORF group, with uncertain function. This CDR3 spans 13 amino acids. V lost 4 bases to trimming and J lost 6 bases; unmatched junction nucleotides: 2.

This clone has more than one count but fewer than ten. V is TRBV6-1 and J is TRBJ2-5; 10 bases are shared with TRBD1. The CDR3 runs 14 residues. V dropped 5 bases and J dropped 5; count of bases not matched to a gene: 5. The germline CDR1 and CDR2 sequences are MNHNS and SASEGT. The CDR3 coding sequence is TGTGCCAGCAGTCGGACAGGGGGAGATGAGACCCAGTACTTC. This gives the protein CASSRTGGDETQYF.

In this sample, this clone turned up once. The rearrangement joins TRBV5-1 to TRBJ2-3; maybe TRBD2 (6 bases). CDR3 length equals 15 residues. Germline V gene data show CDR1 as SGHRS and CDR2 as YFSETQ. Between the trimmed V and J ends, which lost 0 bases and 4 bases, there was a span of 12 bases. DNA of the CDR3: TGCGCCAGCAGCTTGGTAGCGGTGTCCCCAGATACGCAGTATTTT. Translation gives CASSLVAVSPDTQYF.

This chain connects TRBV5-1 to TRBJ2-5, with D tentatively TRBD1 (5 bases). Germline CDR1 and CDR2: SGHRS and YFSETQ. The length of the CDR3 is 14 residues. V dropped 0 bases and J dropped 5 bases, with 11 bases sitting between them. This chain's CDR3 is CASSLAQVQETQYF. The DNA for the CDR3 is TGCGCCAGCAGCTTGGCACAGGTACAGGAGACCCAGTACTTC. The full variable domain, completed using reference TRBV5-1 and TRBJ2-5, is KAGVTQTPRYLIKTRGQQVTLSCSPISGHRSVSWYQQTPGQGLQFLFEYFSETQRNKGNFPGRFSGRQFSNSRSEMNVSTLELGDSALYLCASSLAQVQETQYFGPGTRLLVL.

This clone was found a few times. The V gene is TRBV6-6, the J gene TRBJ2-3; TRBD2 matches at 13 bases. The V gene's germline CDR1 is MNHNY and CDR2 SVGAGI (reference sequence). Trimming cost V 6 bases and J 6 bases; bases outside gene matches: 6. The length of the CDR3 is 15 residues. CDR3 bases: TGTGCCAGCAGGAGACTAGCGGGAGGAGGGGATACGCAGTATTTT. This gives the protein CASRRLAGGGDTQYF.

The gene calls are TRBV18 and TRBJ2-3; 14 bases agree with TRBD2. V lost 6 bases to trimming and J lost 1 base; unmatched junction nucleotides: 6. This CDR3 has 17 amino acids. Germline CDR1 reads KGHSH; CDR2 reads LQKENI. As DNA, the CDR3 is TGTGCCAGCTCGCAAGGGACTAGCGGGAGCGGCACAGATACGCAGTATTTT. Its translation is CASSQGTSGSGTDTQYF.

V gene TRBV5-1 combines with J gene TRBJ1-1; D may be TRBD1 (6 bases). This CDR3 is 11 amino acids long. The V end lost 3 bases, the J end lost 11 bases, and 11 bases lay between the germline ends. Germline values: CDR1 SGHRS, CDR2 YFSETQ. The CDR3 DNA sequence: TGCGCCAGCAGCTCCGGGACAAGTGCTTTCTTT. Translation gives CASSSGTSAFF.

This clone was observed a few times. The J gene is TRBJ1-2, the V gene TRBV19; D ambiguous. Germline CDR1 reads LNHDA; CDR2 reads SQIVND (reference sequence). This CDR3 comprises 12 residues. The V end lost 10 bases, the J end lost 4 bases, and 13 bases lay between the germline ends. The CDR3 bases are TGTGCCACCACAACCCTCACCTATGGCTACACCTTC. Translating it yields CATTTLTYGYTF.

The chain is built from TRBV29-1 and TRBJ2-7; TRBD2 might be the D (6 bases). Trimming pared 0 bases from V and 5 bases from J, leaving 11 bases between. The CDR3 sequence is 13 residues long. Germline V gene data show CDR1 as SQVTM and CDR2 as ANQGSEA. CDR3 bases: TGCAGCGTTGAAGAGGGGAGGCGGAACGAGCAGTACTTC. Amino acid sequence: CSVEEGRRNEQYF.

This clone was seen only a few times. CDR3 DNA: TGTGCCAGCAGCCTTACTAACTACGAGCAGTACTTC. Protein product: CASSLTNYEQYF. The chain employs TRBV7-2 and TRBJ2-7, with D unresolved. The germline V gene encodes CDR1 SGHTA and CDR2 FQGNSA. V lost 5 bases and J 3 bases, leaving 8 bases between the germline ends. The CDR3 contains 12 residues.

This sequence joins TRBV10-3 and TRBJ1-6; weak D call: TRBD1 (6 bases). The CDR3 has 14 amino acids. Germline assignment: CDR1 ENHRY and CDR2 SYGVKD. Deletions cut 10 bases from V and 5 bases from J, with 15 bases between. The CDR3 region is CANAGTRDNSPLHF. The CDR3, as DNA: TGTGCCAACGCCGGGACACGGGATAATTCACCCCTCCACTTT.

The gene calls are TRBV5-1 and TRBJ2-1; 10 bases are a match to TRBD1. This CDR3 spans 15 amino acids. Germline CDR1 is SGHRS and CDR2 is YFSETQ. J lost 5 bases, V lost 2 bases, and 4 bases had no gene match. CDR3 bases: TGCGCCAGCAGCTTCACCGGGACAGGGGACAATGAGCAGTTCTTC. Protein product: CASSFTGTGDNEQFF.

The chain has TRBV5-4 and TRBJ2-5, with 13 bases lining up with TRBD2. V dropped 3 bases and J dropped 5; count of bases not matched to a gene: 7. Germline loops: CDR1 SGHNT, CDR2 YYREEE (reference sequence). The CDR3 has 16 amino acids. CDR3: CASSSTSGRASETQYF. For the CDR3, the DNA is TGTGCCAGCAGCTCCACTAGCGGGAGGGCGTCGGAGACCCAGTACTTC. Looking up the rest from reference TRBV5-4 and TRBJ2-5 gives the full variable domain: ETGVTQSPTHLIKTRGQQVTLRCSSQSGHNTVSWYQQALGQGPQFIFQYYREEENGRGNFPPRFSGLQFPNYSSELNVNALELDDSALYLCASSSTSGRASETQYFGPGTRLLVL.

The chain employs TRBV5-1 and TRBJ2-7, with D perhaps matching TRBD1 (7 bases). The germline CDR1 and CDR2 sequences are SGHRS and YFSETQ. This CDR3 contains 16 residues. V shed 0 bases and J shed 1 base, with 14 bases lying between them. The CDR3 spells CASSLDPGGNSYEQYF. The CDR3 DNA follows: TGCGCCAGCAGCTTGGACCCAGGGGGGAATTCCTACGAGCAGTACTTC.

J is TRBJ2-1 and V is TRBV4-1; 12 positions agree with TRBD2. With V trimmed by 3 bases and J by 7 bases, 10 bases remained unmatched. From germline, CDR1 is MGHRA and CDR2 YSYEKL. This CDR3 region has 17 residues. Here the CDR3 DNA reads TGCGCCAGCAGCCACGCTAGCGGGAGGGCCCTCAGTAATGAGCAGTTCTTC. Protein: CASSHASGRALSNEQFF.

This clone occurred once. The V gene is TRBV7-9, the J gene TRBJ1-4, with TRBD1 matching over 9 bases. CDR3 length: 15 amino acids. Trimming cost V 5 bases and J 3 bases; bases outside gene matches: 4. Per the germline V gene, CDR1 is SEHNR and CDR2 is FQNEAQ (reference sequence). This CDR3 is CASSQGTGSNEKLFF. The CDR3 DNA reads as TGTGCCAGCAGCCAAGGGACAGGGTCTAATGAAAAACTGTTTTTT.

This clone was counted only a few times. The chain carries TRBV2 and TRBJ1-5, with D tentatively TRBD1 (5 bases). There are 14 residues in the CDR3. Trimming took off 2 bases at V and 6 bases at J, with 11 bases between the two ends. Germline lookup yields CDR1 SNHLY and CDR2 FYNNEI. This CDR3 reads CASSEKQGRQPQHF. The CDR3 DNA reads TGTGCCAGCAGTGAAAAGCAGGGTCGTCAGCCCCAGCATTTT.

Only a few counts were recorded for this clone. V and J are TRBV6-1 and TRBJ2-7, with a tentative D call TRBD1 (6 bases). The CDR3 spans 16 residues. Trimming left V 2 bases short and J 4 bases short, with 18 bases between. The germline V gene has CDR1 MNHNS and CDR2 SASEGT. DNA for the CDR3: TGTGCCAGCAGTGAAAGGGCAGGGGTGGAAGGGTACGAGCAGTACTTC. This translates into CASSERAGVEGYEQYF.

V and J are TRBV2 and TRBJ2-7; tentative D call: TRBD1 (5 bases). The germline V gene encodes CDR1 SNHLY and CDR2 FYNNEI. V was trimmed by 4 bases and J by 2 bases, leaving 6 bases between them. This CDR3 is 12 amino acids long. Written as DNA, the CDR3 is TGTGCCAGCAGTGCGACAGCCTACGAGCAGTACTTC. Its translation: CASSATAYEQYF.